The 18 T cell receptor beta chains listed next were all sequenced from one sample in a study of blood T cell repertoires in COVID-19. Data came from immunoSEQ multiplex PCR; TCRdb stores just in-frame clones and leaves some out. This table has some 50,000 clones, 82% appearing once. The sequenced sample consisted of peripheral blood. The receptors stem from a woman of 80 years or more with acute or convalescent COVID-19.

The chain has TRBV5-1 and TRBJ2-1, with 7 nucleotides matching TRBD2. Germline V CDR1 and CDR2: SGHRS, YFSETQ. Losses at the gene ends were 1 base for V and 1 base for J; bases not matched to a gene: 2. The CDR3 runs to 15 residues. The CDR3, as DNA: TGCGCCAGCAGCTTGCGCGGGAGTTCCTACAATGAGCAGTTCTTC. Amino acids: CASSLRGSSYNEQFF.

The chain couples TRBV2 to TRBJ1-1, with a weak D call TRBD1 (5 bases). The CDR3 runs to 13 residues. Germline V gene sequence: CDR1 SNHLY, CDR2 FYNNEI. Trimming shortened V by 6 bases and J by 6 bases, and 14 bases separated the two germline ends. CDR3 bases: TGTGCCAGCAGCCCCGACAGCAGGTCTGAAGCTTTCTTT. It encodes CASSPDSRSEAFF.

The J gene is TRBJ1-2, the V gene TRBV7-9, with D possibly matching TRBD1 (5 bases). There are 12 residues in the CDR3. The germline V gene encodes CDR1 SEHNR and CDR2 FQNEAQ (reference sequence). Trimming removed 5 bases at V and 5 bases at J, with 9 bases between. For the CDR3, the DNA is TGTGCCAGCAGCGAACAGGTTTATGGCTACACCTTC. Protein: CASSEQVYGYTF.

The chain carries TRBV5-1 and TRBJ2-3; D might be TRBD1 (5 bases). This CDR3 is built from 12 residues. The germline CDR1 and CDR2 sequences are SGHRS and YFSETQ. Trimming removed 2 bases from V and 6 bases from J, with 7 bases in between. In DNA form, the CDR3 reads TGCGCCAGCAGCTTCTGGGGCGATACGCAGTATTTT. Translation gives CASSFWGDTQYF.

The chain employs TRBV2 and TRBJ2-5; 7 bases match TRBD1. With V trimmed by 1 base and J by 4 bases, 3 bases remained unmatched. This CDR3 has 14 amino acids. Germline loops: CDR1 SNHLY, CDR2 FYNNEI. CDR3 nucleotides: TGTGCCAGCAGTGAAGGACAGGGCCGAGAGACCCAGTACTTC. Translating gives CASSEGQGRETQYF.

This sequence joins TRBV6-1 and TRBJ2-2, with D possibly matching TRBD2 (6 bases). V lost 3 bases to trimming and J lost 0 bases, with 11 bases between them. Per the germline V gene, CDR1 is MNHNS and CDR2 is SASEGT. There are 16 residues in the CDR3. The CDR3 protein is CASSDLPGANTGELFF. CDR3 sequence (DNA): TGTGCCAGCAGTGATCTCCCGGGAGCGAACACCGGGGAGCTGTTTTTT.

The DNA for the CDR3 is TGTGCCAGCGACAGGGAGACGGATTCACCCCTCCACTTT. This codes for CASDRETDSPLHF. The chain combines TRBV2 with TRBJ1-6; 7 bases fit TRBD1. V lost 8 bases to trimming and J lost 8 bases; unmatched junction nucleotides: 6. The germline V gene encodes CDR1 SNHLY and CDR2 FYNNEI. The CDR3 is made up of 13 amino acids.

The gene calls are TRBV13 and TRBJ2-2, with D uncertain. The CDR3 consists of 12 residues. Germline loops: CDR1 PRHDT, CDR2 FYEKMQ (reference sequence). V was cut by 5 bases and J by 6 bases, with 7 bases left in between. As DNA, the CDR3 is TGTGCCAGCAGCCTCCAGGCCGGGGAGCTGTTTTTT. Amino acids: CASSLQAGELFF.

The chain recombines TRBV27 with TRBJ2-5; the D is unclear. V was pared by 2 bases and J by 7 bases, with 14 bases between. Per the germline V gene, CDR1 is MNHEY and CDR2 is SMNVEV (reference sequence). The CDR3 consists of 14 residues. As DNA, the CDR3 is TGTGCCAGCAGTTTACAGGCTACAACGCGGACCCAGTACTTC. Its protein is CASSLQATTRTQYF.

The rearrangement joins TRBV6-5 to TRBJ1-6, with 7 bases identical to TRBD1. Trimming took 10 bases from V and 6 from J; bases not matched to a gene: 9. Germline V gene data show CDR1 as MNHEY and CDR2 as SVGAGI. This CDR3 contains 14 residues. CDR3 sequence (DNA): TGTGCCACTCACAGGGGTCAGGGTAATTCACCCCTCCACTTT. It yields the protein CATHRGQGNSPLHF.

The DNA of the CDR3 is TGTGCCAGCAGTCCCTTTAGGATAGCGGGGGGGGGTCAAGAGACCCAGTACTTC. Translating it yields CASSPFRIAGGGQETQYF. This chain connects TRBV27 to TRBJ2-5, with 11 bases fitting TRBD2. With 5 bases clipped from V and 2 bases from J, the junction kept 13 bases outside the gene matches. The CDR3 contains 18 residues. The germline CDR1 and CDR2 sequences are MNHEY and SMNVEV (reference sequence).

The gene calls are TRBV18 and TRBJ1-1; 9 bases match TRBD1. V trimming: 5 bases; J trimming: 4 bases; junction bases outside the gene matches: 8. The CDR3 runs 15 residues. Germline V gene data show CDR1 as KGHSH and CDR2 as LQKENI. CDR3 region: CASSGNRGQGTEAFF. Written as DNA, the CDR3 is TGTGCCAGCTCAGGGAACAGGGGGCAGGGCACTGAAGCTTTCTTT.

The chain uses TRBV19 and TRBJ1-6; D ambiguous. The V gene's germline CDR1 is LNHDA and CDR2 SQIVND (reference sequence). Deletions cut 7 bases from V and 8 bases from J, with 9 bases between. The CDR3 has 12 residues. CDR3 loop: CASNDFDSPLHF. In nucleotides, the CDR3 is TGTGCCAGTAATGACTTTGATTCACCCCTCCACTTT.

The V call is TRBV3-1 (or the pseudogene TRBV3-2), the J call TRBJ2-1; D not certain. This CDR3 has 15 amino acids. The germline V gene encodes CDR1 LGHDT and CDR2 YNNKEL (reference sequence). Between the trimmed V and J ends, which lost 6 bases and 3 bases, there was a span of 15 bases. In nucleotides, the CDR3 is TGTGCCAGCAGGGAAAATAGCCTTAGCTACAATGAGCAGTTCTTC. Its protein is CASRENSLSYNEQFF.

V usage is TRBV29-1 and J usage is TRBJ2-1; D is perhaps TRBD1 (5 bases). Germline V gene lookup returns CDR1 SQVTM and CDR2 ANQGSEA. Trimming removed 2 bases from V and 1 base from J, with 21 bases in between. CDR3 length: 18 residues. CDR3 DNA sequence: TGCAGCGTTGAATTCGCCCCCGGACCAGGGTTTTCCTACAATGAGCAGTTCTTC. It is translated as CSVEFAPGPGFSYNEQFF.

The rearrangement joins TRBV30 to TRBJ2-1, with 8 positions matching TRBD2. V lost 1 base and J lost 10; bases outside the gene matches: 9. The CDR3 contains 14 residues. The germline V gene has CDR1 GTSNPN and CDR2 SVGIG (reference sequence). The CDR3, as DNA: TGTGCCTGGAGTGAGGGACTAGGCCAGGTCGAGCAGTTCTTC. Its protein is CAWSEGLGQVEQFF.

This chain links TRBV5-1 with TRBJ1-2; D possibly corresponds to TRBD1 (6 bases). Per germline, CDR1 SGHRS and CDR2 YFSETQ. Trimming shortened V by 4 bases and J by 4 bases, and 8 bases separated the two germline ends. This CDR3 is built from 12 residues. CDR3 protein: CASSPDSYGYTF. CDR3 nucleotide sequence: TGCGCCAGCAGCCCGGACAGCTATGGCTACACCTTC.

V usage is TRBV4-1 and J usage is TRBJ2-7; perhaps TRBD2 as D (5 bases). V was pared by 4 bases and J by 2 bases, with 15 bases between. The CDR3 is 15 amino acids. Germline V gene lookup returns CDR1 MGHRA and CDR2 YSYEKL. CDR3 protein: CASSPTPSSPYEQYF. CDR3 bases: TGCGCCAGCAGCCCTACCCCTAGCAGCCCCTACGAGCAGTACTTC.